These T cell receptor beta chains were read from a single sample in a study of T cell responses to AZD1222 COVID-19 vaccine. Here immunoSEQ multiplex PCR was the method, and the copy in TCRdb shows in-frame clones only, minus some. The sample yields over 70,000 clones, approximately 89% seen once. The sample here was peripheral blood, taken 28 days after the second AZD1222 dose. The origin of the receptors is an adult who received the AZD1222 COVID-19 vaccine. CDR3s include the opening cysteine and the closing phenylalanine or tryptophan. Fields, in order: J gene, D gene, clone size, CDR3 length, V gene, CDR3 DNA, CDR3 protein. The D gene is left open where the match is weak. Clone size is given for some rows only: seen once, a few or many times, or a class if the clone is expanded.

>TRBJ1-1|NA|NA|13|TRBV9
TGTGCCAGCAGCGCCCAGGGCTTCACTGAAGCTTTCTTT
CASSAQGFTEAFF
>TRBJ1-1|NA|NA|12|TRBV7-9
TGTGCCAGCAGCTTAAAGAACACTGAAGCTTTCTTT
CASSLKNTEAFF
>TRBJ2-5|TRBD2|once|16|TRBV18
TGTGCCAGCTCACTTCGACTAGCGGGGGTAATGGAGACCCAGTACTTC
CASSLRLAGVMETQYF
>TRBJ2-5|TRBD2|NA|14|TRBV6-2/TRBV6-3
TGTGCCAGCAGTTACACCGGGACTACCCAGACCCAGTACTTC
CASSYTGTTQTQYF
>TRBJ1-3|NA|NA|15|TRBV19
TGTGCCAGTAGTATCGTCAGGGGATCAGGAAACACCATATATTTT
CASSIVRGSGNTIYF
>TRBJ2-6|TRBD2|NA|16|TRBV19
TGTGCCAGTAGGCAGGCGGGAGGGCCTGGGGCCAACGTCCTGACTTTC
CASRQAGGPGANVLTF
>TRBJ2-2|NA|NA|16|TRBV24-1
TGTGCCACCAGTGATTGGGCAGGGTCGGACACCGGGGAGCTGTTTTTT
CATSDWAGSDTGELFF
>TRBJ1-5|TRBD1|NA|16|TRBV2
TGTGCCAGCAGTCCCAGGACAGGGTTTAGCAATCAGCCCCAGCATTTT
CASSPRTGFSNQPQHF
>TRBJ2-5|NA|NA|14|TRBV9
TGTGCCAGCAGCGTGGGGACACGGGCGGAGACCCAGTACTTC
CASSVGTRAETQYF
>TRBJ2-5|NA|NA|13|TRBV7-3
TGTGCCAGCAGCTTATCCCCACAAGAGACCCAGTACTTC
CASSLSPQETQYF
>TRBJ1-1|NA|few|15|TRBV15
TGTGCCACCAGCAGAGATCGGGGGTTGAACACTGAAGCTTTCTTT
CATSRDRGLNTEAFF
>TRBJ1-5|NA|NA|15|TRBV5-1
TGCGCCAGCAGCTTGGGTTTGGGATCCAATCAGCCCCAGCATTTT
CASSLGLGSNQPQHF
>TRBJ1-2|TRBD1|once|12|TRBV12-3/TRBV12-4
TGTGCCAGCAGTTCGGGACAGTTGGGCTACACCTTC
CASSSGQLGYTF
>TRBJ2-7|NA|NA|11|TRBV19
TGTGCCAGTAAGGGGGTCTACGAGCAGTACTTC
CASKGVYEQYF
>TRBJ2-1|NA|NA|12|TRBV2
TGTGCCAGCAGTGAAGCCCGCAATGAGCAGTTCTTC
CASSEARNEQFF
>TRBJ2-3|NA|NA|17|TRBV5-8
TGTGCCAGCAGCCATGGCTTTGTGGGCGGGGGCACAGATACGCAGTATTTT
CASSHGFVGGGTDTQYF
>TRBJ2-3|NA|NA|15|TRBV9
TGTGCCAGCAGCGTCGACAGTACTAGCACAGATACGCAGTATTTT
CASSVDSTSTDTQYF
>TRBJ1-3|NA|NA|16|TRBV19
TGTGCCAGTAGCCTCGGGGGAAGGTGGCCTGGAAACACCATATATTTT
CASSLGGRWPGNTIYF
>TRBJ1-6|NA|NA|12|TRBV11-1
TGTGCCAGCAAAAGCTTCGGGATGGCCCTCCACTTT
CASKSFGMALHF
>TRBJ1-1|NA|NA|15|TRBV7-2
TGTGCCAGCAGCTATCTGCCTGGGCTGAACACTGAAGCTTTCTTT
CASSYLPGLNTEAFF
>TRBJ2-5|TRBD2|NA|17|TRBV6-4
TGTGCCAGCAGTGACTCGAGGGCTAGCGGGAGTGCTGAGACCCAGTACTTC
CASSDSRASGSAETQYF
>TRBJ2-3|TRBD1|NA|15|TRBV5-1
TGCGCCAGCAGCTTACCCACAGGGGGTATAGATACGCAGTATTTT
CASSLPTGGIDTQYF
>TRBJ1-1|NA|few|17|TRBV5-1
TGCGCCAGCAGCTTGGGGTCCGGGATGTTAATGAACACTGAAGCTTTCTTT
CASSLGSGMLMNTEAFF
>TRBJ2-7|NA|NA|12|TRBV28
TGTGCCAGCAGTTTGGGGCCCGGCGAGCAGTACTTC
CASSLGPGEQYF
>TRBJ1-2|NA|NA|14|TRBV5-1
TGCGCCAGCAGCTTCCAAGTTGATCTATATGGCTACACCTTC
CASSFQVDLYGYTF
>TRBJ2-4|NA|NA|15|TRBV11-3
TGTGCCAGCAGCTTAGTCGGAGTAGCCAAAAACATTCAGTACTTC
CASSLVGVAKNIQYF
>TRBJ2-2|NA|NA|15|TRBV6-1
TGTGCCAGCAGTTTACAGGGCGCGAACACCGGGGAGCTGTTTTTT
CASSLQGANTGELFF
>TRBJ1-3|NA|NA|16|TRBV19
TGTGCCAGTAGTATCCTCGGGACTGCCGCTGGAAACACCATATATTTT
CASSILGTAAGNTIYF
>TRBJ2-7|NA|once|19|TRBV10-3
TGTGCCATCAGTGAGTCGATTGAGGGGGCGGGAATGTTCTTGGACGAGCAGTACTTC
CAISESIEGAGMFLDEQYF
>TRBJ1-2|NA|NA|14|TRBV2
TGTGCCAGCAGGGTTCGCTGGGCCAACTATGGCTACACCTTC
CASRVRWANYGYTF
>TRBJ1-2|NA|once|13|TRBV24-1
TGTGCCACCAGTGGGAAGTCTAACTATGGCTACACCTTC
CATSGKSNYGYTF
>TRBJ1-1|NA|NA|16|TRBV5-1
TGCGCCAGCAGCTTGGAAGGAGCGACACCGAACACTGAAGCTTTCTTT
CASSLEGATPNTEAFF
>TRBJ1-4|NA|NA|12|TRBV19
TGTGCCAGTAGTTTAACAGGGTTGCAACTGTTTTTT
CASSLTGLQLFF
>TRBJ1-2|NA|NA|14|TRBV21-1
TGTGCCAGCAGCAAAGGGGACGGACGGTATGGCTACACCTTC
CASSKGDGRYGYTF
>TRBJ2-3|TRBD2|NA|14|TRBV2
TGTGCCAGCTGGGCTGCGGGAGGGCCAGATACGCAGTATTTT
CASWAAGGPDTQYF
>TRBJ2-2|NA|NA|12|TRBV24-1
TGTGCCACCAGCCCCTTTGCCGGGGAGCTGTTTTTT
CATSPFAGELFF
>TRBJ1-5|TRBD1|NA|18|TRBV6-2/TRBV6-3
TGTGCCAGCAGTTACAACGCAGGGGGCGGTATCGTCAATCAGCCCCAGCATTTT
CASSYNAGGGIVNQPQHF
>TRBJ2-5|NA|NA|14|TRBV3-1/TRBV3-2
TGTGCCAGCAGCCGCAGGGGGGGTCAAGAGACCCAGTACTTC
CASSRRGGQETQYF
>TRBJ1-6|NA|NA|15|TRBV7-2
TGTGCCAGCAGCTCCGAGACAGGCCTTAATTCACCCCTCCACTTT
CASSSETGLNSPLHF
>TRBJ2-2|TRBD2|NA|16|TRBV5-6
TGTGCCAGCAGCCCCTCACTAGCGGGAGCCCCCGGGGAGCTGTTTTTT
CASSPSLAGAPGELFF
>TRBJ1-4|NA|NA|14|TRBV11-3
TGTGCCAGCAGCTTCGGGGGGGGCTTACAAAAACTGTTTTTT
CASSFGGGLQKLFF
>TRBJ2-2|TRBD2|once|14|TRBV7-3
TGTGCCAGCAGCCTACTAGCGAGCACCGGGGAGCTGTTTTTT
CASSLLASTGELFF
>TRBJ1-1|NA|NA|15|TRBV7-8
TGTGCCAGCAGCCCAACGAGTTTCGAAGGCACTGAAGCTTTCTTT
CASSPTSFEGTEAFF
>TRBJ1-1|NA|NA|14|TRBV11-3
TGTGCCAGCAGCCAGGCCCCAGGGAACACTGAAGCTTTCTTT
CASSQAPGNTEAFF
>TRBJ1-5|TRBD1|NA|16|TRBV24-1
TGTGCCACCAGTGATGGGCTGGGACAGGGCTATCAGCCCCAGCATTTT
CATSDGLGQGYQPQHF
>TRBJ2-2|NA|few|13|TRBV29-1
TGCAGCGTTGATAAGGGGAACACCGGGGAGCTGTTTTTT
CSVDKGNTGELFF
>TRBJ2-7|NA|NA|15|TRBV28
TGTGCCAGCAGTCTATCCGGGACACACTCCTACGAGCAGTACTTC
CASSLSGTHSYEQYF
>TRBJ1-3|NA|NA|15|TRBV27
TGTGCCAGCAGTTTTAGCGGCCTCTCTGGAAACACCATATATTTT
CASSFSGLSGNTIYF
>TRBJ1-5|NA|NA|14|TRBV19
TGTGCCAGTAGTCTACAGGGCGGCAATCAGCCCCAGCATTTT
CASSLQGGNQPQHF
>TRBJ1-6|NA|NA|15|TRBV19
TGTGCCAGTAATTGGGGAAGTGGCTATAATTCACCCCTCCACTTT
CASNWGSGYNSPLHF
>TRBJ2-7|TRBD1|NA|13|TRBV28
TGTGCCAGCACCCCCGGGACAGCGAGAGGGCAGTACTTC
CASTPGTARGQYF
>TRBJ1-3|NA|NA|16|TRBV6-1
TGTGCCAGCAGTGAACTTCTCCCCGACTCTGGAAACACCATATATTTT
CASSELLPDSGNTIYF
>TRBJ2-5|TRBD2|NA|17|TRBV5-4
TGTGCCAGCAGCCCAGGACCCGCGGGAGCGGGGTCGGGGACCCAGTACTTC
CASSPGPAGAGSGTQYF